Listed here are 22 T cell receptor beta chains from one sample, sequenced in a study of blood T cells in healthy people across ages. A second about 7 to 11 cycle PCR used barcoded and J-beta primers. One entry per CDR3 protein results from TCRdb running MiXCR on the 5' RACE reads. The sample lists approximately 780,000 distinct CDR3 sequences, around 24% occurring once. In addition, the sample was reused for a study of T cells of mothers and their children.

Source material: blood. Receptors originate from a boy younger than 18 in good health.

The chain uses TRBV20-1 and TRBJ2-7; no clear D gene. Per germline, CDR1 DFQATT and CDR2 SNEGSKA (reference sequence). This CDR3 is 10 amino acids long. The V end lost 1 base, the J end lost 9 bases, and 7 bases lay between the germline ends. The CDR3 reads CSARAEGQYF. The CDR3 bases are TGCAGTGCTAGAGCCGAAGGGCAGTACTTC.

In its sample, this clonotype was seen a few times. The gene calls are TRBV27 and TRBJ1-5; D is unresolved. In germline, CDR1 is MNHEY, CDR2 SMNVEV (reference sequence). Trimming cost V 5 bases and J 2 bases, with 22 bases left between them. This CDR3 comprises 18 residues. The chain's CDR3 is CASSPKSPLGIGNQPQHF. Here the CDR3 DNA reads TGTGCCAGCAGTCCCAAATCCCCTTTGGGGATTGGCAATCAGCCCCAGCATTTT.

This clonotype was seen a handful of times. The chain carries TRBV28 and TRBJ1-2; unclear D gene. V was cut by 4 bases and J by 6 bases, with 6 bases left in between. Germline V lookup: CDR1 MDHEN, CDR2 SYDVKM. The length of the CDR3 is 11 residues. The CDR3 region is CASSWENGYTF. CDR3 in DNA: TGTGCCAGCAGTTGGGAGAATGGCTACACCTTC.

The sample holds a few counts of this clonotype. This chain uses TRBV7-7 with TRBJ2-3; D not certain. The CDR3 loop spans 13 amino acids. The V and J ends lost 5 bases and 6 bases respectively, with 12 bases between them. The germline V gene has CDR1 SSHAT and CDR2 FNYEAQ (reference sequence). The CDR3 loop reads CASSQWVSDTQYF. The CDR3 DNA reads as TGTGCCAGCAGCCAGTGGGTGTCGGATACGCAGTATTTT.

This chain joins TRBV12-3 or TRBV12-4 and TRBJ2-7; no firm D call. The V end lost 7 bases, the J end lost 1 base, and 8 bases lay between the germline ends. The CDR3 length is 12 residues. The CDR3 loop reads CASTKESYEQYF. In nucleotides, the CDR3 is TGTGCCAGCACGAAGGAGTCCTACGAGCAGTACTTC.

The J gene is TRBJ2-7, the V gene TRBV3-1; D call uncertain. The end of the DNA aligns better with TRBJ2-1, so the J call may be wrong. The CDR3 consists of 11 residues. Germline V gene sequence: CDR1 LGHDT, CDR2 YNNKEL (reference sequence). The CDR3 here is CASRQTREQFF. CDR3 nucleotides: TGTGCCAGCAGACAGACCCGGGAGCAGTTCTTC.

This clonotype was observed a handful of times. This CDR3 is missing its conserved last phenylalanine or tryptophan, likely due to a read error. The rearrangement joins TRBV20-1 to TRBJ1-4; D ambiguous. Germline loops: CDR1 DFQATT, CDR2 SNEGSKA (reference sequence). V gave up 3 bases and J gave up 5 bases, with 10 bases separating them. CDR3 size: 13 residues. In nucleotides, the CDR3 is TGCAGTGCTAGGGAGACCTTAAATGAAAAACTGTTTCTT. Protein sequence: CSARETLNEKLFL.

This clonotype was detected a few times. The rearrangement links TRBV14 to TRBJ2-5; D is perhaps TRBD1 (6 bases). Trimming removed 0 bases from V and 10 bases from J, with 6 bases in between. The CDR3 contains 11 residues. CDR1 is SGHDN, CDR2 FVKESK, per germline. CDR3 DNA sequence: TGTGCCAGCAGCCAAGAAGGGGGCCAGTACTTC. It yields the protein CASSQEGGQYF.

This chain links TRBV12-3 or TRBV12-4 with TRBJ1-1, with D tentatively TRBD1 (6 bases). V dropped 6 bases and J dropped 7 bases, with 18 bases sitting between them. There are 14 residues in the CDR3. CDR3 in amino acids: CASSRSAGAVEAFF. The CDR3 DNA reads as TGTGCCAGCAGCCGGAGCGCAGGGGCGGTTGAAGCTTTCTTT.

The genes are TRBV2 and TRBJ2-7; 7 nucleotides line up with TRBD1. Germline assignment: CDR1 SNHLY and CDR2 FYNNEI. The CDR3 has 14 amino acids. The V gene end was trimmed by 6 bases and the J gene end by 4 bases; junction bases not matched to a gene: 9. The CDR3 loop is CASRSTGQSYEQYF. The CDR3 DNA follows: TGTGCCAGCAGGTCTACGGGACAGAGTTACGAGCAGTACTTC. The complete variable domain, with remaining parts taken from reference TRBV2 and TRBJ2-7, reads EPEVTQTPSHQVTQMGQEVILRCVPISNHLYFYWYRQILGQKVEFLVSFYNNEISEKSEIFDDQFSVERPDGSNFTLKIRSTKLEDSAMYFCASRSTGQSYEQYFGPGTRLTVT.

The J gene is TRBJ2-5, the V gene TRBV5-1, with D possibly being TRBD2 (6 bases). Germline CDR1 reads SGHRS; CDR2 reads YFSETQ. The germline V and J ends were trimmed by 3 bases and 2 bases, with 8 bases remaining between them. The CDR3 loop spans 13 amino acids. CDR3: CASSWDWQETQYF. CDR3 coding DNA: TGCGCCAGCAGCTGGGACTGGCAAGAGACCCAGTACTTC. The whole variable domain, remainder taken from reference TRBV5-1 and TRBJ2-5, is KAGVTQTPRYLIKTRGQQVTLSCSPISGHRSVSWYQQTPGQGLQFLFEYFSETQRNKGNFPGRFSGRQFSNSRSEMNVSTLELGDSALYLCASSWDWQETQYFGPGTRLLVL.

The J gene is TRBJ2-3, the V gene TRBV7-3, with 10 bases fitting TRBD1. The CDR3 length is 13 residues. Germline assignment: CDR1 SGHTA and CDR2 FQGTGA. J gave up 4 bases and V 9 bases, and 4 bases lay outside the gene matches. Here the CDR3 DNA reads TGTGCCAGTACGACAGGGGGCGCAGATACGCAGTATTTT. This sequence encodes CASTTGGADTQYF.

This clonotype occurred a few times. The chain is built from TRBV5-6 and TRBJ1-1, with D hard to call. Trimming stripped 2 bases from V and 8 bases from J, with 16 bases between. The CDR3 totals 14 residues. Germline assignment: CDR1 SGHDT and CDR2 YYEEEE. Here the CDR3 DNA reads TGTGCCAGCAGCTTTAAGTGGGCAGGAACCGAAGCTTTCTTT. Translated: CASSFKWAGTEAFF.

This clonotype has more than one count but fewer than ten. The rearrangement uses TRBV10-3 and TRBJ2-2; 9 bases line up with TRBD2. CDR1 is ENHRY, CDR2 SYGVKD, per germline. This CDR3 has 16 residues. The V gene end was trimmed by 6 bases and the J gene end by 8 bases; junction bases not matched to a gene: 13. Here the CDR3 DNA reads TGTGCCATCAGGCCGCGGGGGGGTCTAGTGGAAGGGGAGCTGTTTTTT. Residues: CAIRPRGGLVEGELFF.

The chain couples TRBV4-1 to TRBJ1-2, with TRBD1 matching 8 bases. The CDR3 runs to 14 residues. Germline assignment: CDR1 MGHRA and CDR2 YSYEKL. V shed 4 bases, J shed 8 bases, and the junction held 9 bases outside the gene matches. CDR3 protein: CASSPPGQGGGYTF. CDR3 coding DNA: TGCGCCAGCAGCCCACCCGGACAGGGTGGGGGCTACACCTTC.

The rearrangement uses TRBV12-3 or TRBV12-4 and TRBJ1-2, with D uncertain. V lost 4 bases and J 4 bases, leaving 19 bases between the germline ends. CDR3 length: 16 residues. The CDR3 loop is CASSSRRLGFAYGYTF. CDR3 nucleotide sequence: TGTGCCAGCAGTTCCCGTCGGTTGGGGTTTGCCTATGGCTACACCTTC.

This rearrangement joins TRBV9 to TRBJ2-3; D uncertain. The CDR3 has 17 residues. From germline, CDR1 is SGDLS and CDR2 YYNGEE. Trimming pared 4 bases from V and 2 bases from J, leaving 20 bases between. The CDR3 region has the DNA TGTGCCAGCAGCCATAAGATCGATCAGGACCTCACAGATACGCAGTATTTT. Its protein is CASSHKIDQDLTDTQYF.

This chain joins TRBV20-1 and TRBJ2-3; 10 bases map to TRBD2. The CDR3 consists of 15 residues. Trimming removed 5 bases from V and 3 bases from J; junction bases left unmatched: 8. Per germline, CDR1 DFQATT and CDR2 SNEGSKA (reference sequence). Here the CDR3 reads CSAAKAGGDTDTQYF. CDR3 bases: TGCAGTGCTGCTAAAGCGGGAGGGGATACAGATACGCAGTATTTT.

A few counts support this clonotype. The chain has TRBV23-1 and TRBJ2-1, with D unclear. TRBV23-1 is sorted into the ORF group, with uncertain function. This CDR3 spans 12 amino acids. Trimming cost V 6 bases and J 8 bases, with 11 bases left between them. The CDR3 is CASRTRFDEQFF. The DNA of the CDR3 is TGCGCCAGCAGGACTCGGTTCGATGAGCAGTTCTTC.

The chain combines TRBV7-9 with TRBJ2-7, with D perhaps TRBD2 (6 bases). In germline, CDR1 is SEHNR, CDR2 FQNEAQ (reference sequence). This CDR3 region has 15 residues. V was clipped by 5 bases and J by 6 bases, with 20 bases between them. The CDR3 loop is CASSRLNGDLGEQYF. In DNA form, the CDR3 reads TGTGCCAGCAGCCGACTTAACGGGGACTTAGGCGAGCAGTACTTC.

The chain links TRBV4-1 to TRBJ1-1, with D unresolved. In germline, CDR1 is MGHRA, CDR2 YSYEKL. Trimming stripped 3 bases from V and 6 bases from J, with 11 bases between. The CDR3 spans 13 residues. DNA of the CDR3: TGCGCCAGCAGCCAGGGAGGTTTGGCTGAAGCTTTCTTT. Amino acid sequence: CASSQGGLAEAFF.

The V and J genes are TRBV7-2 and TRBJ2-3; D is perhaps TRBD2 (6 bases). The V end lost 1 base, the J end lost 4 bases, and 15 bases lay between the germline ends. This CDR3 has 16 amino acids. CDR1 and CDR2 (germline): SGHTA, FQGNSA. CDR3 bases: TGTGCCAGCAGCTTAGGGGCGGGACTGTACGCAGATACGCAGTATTTT. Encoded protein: CASSLGAGLYADTQYF.